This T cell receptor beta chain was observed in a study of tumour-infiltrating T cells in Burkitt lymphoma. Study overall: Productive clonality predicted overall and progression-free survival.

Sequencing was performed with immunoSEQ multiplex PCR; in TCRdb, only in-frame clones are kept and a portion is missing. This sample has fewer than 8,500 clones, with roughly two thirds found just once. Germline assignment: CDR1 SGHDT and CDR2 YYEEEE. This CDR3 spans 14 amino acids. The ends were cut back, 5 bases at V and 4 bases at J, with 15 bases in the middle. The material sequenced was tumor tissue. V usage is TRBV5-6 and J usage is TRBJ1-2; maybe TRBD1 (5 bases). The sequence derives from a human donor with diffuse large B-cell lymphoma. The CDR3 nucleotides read TGTGCCAGCAGTTGGGGGACGGACTTCTATGGCTACACCTTC. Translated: CASSWGTDFYGYTF.